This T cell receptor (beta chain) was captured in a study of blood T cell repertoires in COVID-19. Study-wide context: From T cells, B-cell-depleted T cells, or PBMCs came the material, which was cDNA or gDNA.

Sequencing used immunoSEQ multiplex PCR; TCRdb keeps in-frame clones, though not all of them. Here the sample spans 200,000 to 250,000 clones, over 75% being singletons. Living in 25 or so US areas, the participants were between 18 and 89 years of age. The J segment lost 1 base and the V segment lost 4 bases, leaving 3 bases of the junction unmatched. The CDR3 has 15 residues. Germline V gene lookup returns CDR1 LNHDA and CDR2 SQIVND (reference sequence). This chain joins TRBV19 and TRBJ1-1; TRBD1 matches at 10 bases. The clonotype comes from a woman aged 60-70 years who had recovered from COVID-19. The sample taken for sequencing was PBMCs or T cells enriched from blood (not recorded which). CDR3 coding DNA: TGTGCCAGTAGTAGACAGGGGGCTGGGAACACTGAAGCTTTCTTT. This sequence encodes CASSRQGAGNTEAFF. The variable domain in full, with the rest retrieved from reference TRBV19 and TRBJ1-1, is DGGITQSPKYLFRKEGQNVTLSCEQNLNHDAMYWYRQDPGQGLRLIYYSQIVNDFQKGDIAEGYSVSREKKESFPLTVTSAQKNPTAFYLCASSRQGAGNTEAFFGQGTRLTVV.